The TCR beta chain described here comes from a study of blood T cell repertoires in COVID-19. Study as a whole: The United States, Italy and Spain provided the acute and convalescent COVID-19 samples.

Trimming took off 1 base at V and 2 bases at J, with 9 bases between the two ends. The CDR3 extends over 16 amino acids. Germline CDR1 SGHAT, CDR2 FQNNGV. The sample holds one count of this clone. The repertoire was sequenced with immunoSEQ multiplex PCR; TCRdb's copy has only in-frame clones and lacks some. This table holds about 170,000 clones, around 89% found once. Participants' reported clinical history set cohort assignment. The sequenced material came from PBMCs or T cells enriched from blood (not recorded which). The source of this sequence is a woman aged 18-29 years who had recovered from COVID-19. The J gene is TRBJ2-6, the V gene TRBV11-2; maybe TRBD1 (5 bases). CDR3 sequence reads: CASSLGRGPGANVLTF. CDR3 sequence (DNA): TGTGCCAGCAGCTTAGGAAGGGGCCCTGGGGCCAACGTCCTGACTTTC.